A selection of T cell receptor beta chains follows, all from one sample in a study of blood T cells in healthy people across ages. TCRdb re-called the 5' RACE reads through MiXCR, storing one row per CDR3 protein. The repertoire includes more than 700,000 distinct CDR3 sequences, more than 35% of them detected once, and about a sixth sits in the top ten. Sequenced: blood. The receptors were gathered from an older man in good health. Both conserved end residues are part of each CDR3. D genes are given only for firm matches. The size field is filled for only some rows; it gives once, few, many or a size class.

>TRBV12-3/TRBV12-4|few|TRBJ2-5|.
TGTGCCAGCCTGCAGCAGGGAGAGACCCAGTACTTC
CASLQQGETQYF
>TRBV29-1|many|TRBJ2-1|TRBD2
TGCAGCGTTGAAGATCGGGGAGGGGAGTACAATGAGCAGTTCTTC
CSVEDRGGEYNEQFF
>TRBV25-1|few|TRBJ1-2|.
TGTGCCAGCTCAGTCCCGGGGGATAGCTATGGCTACACCTTC
CASSVPGDSYGYTF
>TRBV12-3/TRBV12-4|.|TRBJ2-1|.
TGTGCCAGCAGTTTAGTTCCAAAGTTCAATGAGCAGTTCTTC
CASSLVPKFNEQFF
>TRBV12-5|.|TRBJ2-1|.
TGTGCTAGTGGTTTGTTAAGCTCGGCGGTCTCCTACAATGAGCAGTTCTTC
CASGLLSSAVSYNEQFF
>TRBV4-3|.|TRBJ2-7|.
TGCGCCAGCAGCCAAGATTGGCCGAGAAGCTCCTACGAGCAGTACTTC
CASSQDWPRSSYEQYF
>TRBV9|.|TRBJ2-7|TRBD2
TGTGCCAGCAGCCTCTTGACTAGCGGGAATAATGAGCAGTACTTC
CASSLLTSGNNEQYF
>TRBV3-1|.|TRBJ2-3|.
TGTGCCAGCAGCCAAGATCCACGGGCTACAGATACGCAGTATTTT
CASSQDPRATDTQYF
>TRBV12-3/TRBV12-4|.|TRBJ1-4|.
TGTGCCAGCAATCTGGGCCTTCTTGAGGATGAAAAACTGTTTTTT
CASNLGLLEDEKLFF
>TRBV7-2|.|TRBJ2-2|.
TGTGCCAGCAGCCATCTCGACGATCCTAACACCGGGGAGCTGTTTTTT
CASSHLDDPNTGELFF
>TRBV12-3/TRBV12-4|few|TRBJ2-4|TRBD2
TGTGCCAGCAGTTTAGCAGCGGGAGTAGGTGGCATTCAGTACTTC
CASSLAAGVGGIQYF
>TRBV6-4|.|TRBJ2-5|TRBD2
TGTGCCAGCAGTGATGGAGCGGGAGGGACGGAGACCCAGTACTTC
CASSDGAGGTETQYF
>TRBV10-3|.|TRBJ1-5|.
TGTGCCATCAGCGGGGACAACAATCAGCCCCAGCATTTT
CAISGDNNQPQHF
>TRBV29-1|.|TRBJ2-1|TRBD2
TGCAGCGTTGTGTTGGCTAGCGGGGCTAATGAGCAGTTCTTC
CSVVLASGANEQFF
>TRBV5-1|few|TRBJ2-7|.
TGCGCCAGCAGCCCTGGAGGGGGAAGAGTCTCCTACGAGCAGTACTTC
CASSPGGGRVSYEQYF
>TRBV6-2/TRBV6-3|few|TRBJ2-5|.
TGTGCCAGCAGTTCTGTTTACGACCACCAAGAGACCCAGTACTTC
CASSSVYDHQETQYF
>TRBV12-3/TRBV12-4|.|TRBJ2-3|.
TGTGCCAGCACCACCTACGATGATACGCAGTATTTT
CASTTYDDTQYF
>TRBV19|.|TRBJ2-1|TRBD2
TGTGCCAGTAGTAAACTAGCGGGGAAGAACAATGAGCAGTTCTTC
CASSKLAGKNNEQFF
>TRBV4-2|few|TRBJ2-1|TRBD2
TGTGCCAGCAGAGTAGCGGGAGACTACAATGAGCAGTTCTTC
CASRVAGDYNEQFF
>TRBV4-2|few|TRBJ2-1|TRBD2
TGTGCCAGCTCCGTAGCGGGGGGAAGCTCCTACAATGAGCAGTTCTTC
CASSVAGGSSYNEQFF
>TRBV6-1|.|TRBJ2-3|.
TGTGCCAGCAGTGAACCGTTCGCAGATACGCAGTATTTT
CASSEPFADTQYF
>TRBV7-8|.|TRBJ2-3|.
TGTGCCAGCAGCTTAACAGGTCTCGGTATGGATACGCAGTATTTT
CASSLTGLGMDTQYF
>TRBV12-3/TRBV12-4|many|TRBJ1-5|TRBD1
TGTGCCAGCAGTTTAACAGGGGTTGATCAGCCCCAGCATTTT
CASSLTGVDQPQHF
>TRBV5-1|few|TRBJ2-7|.
TGCGCCAGCAGCTTGGTAGTTAGCGGATCCTACGAGCAGTACTTC
CASSLVVSGSYEQYF
>TRBV12-3/TRBV12-4|.|TRBJ1-2|TRBD1
TGTGCCAGCAGTGCACGGACAGGGGATCGCTATGGCTACACCTTC
CASSARTGDRYGYTF